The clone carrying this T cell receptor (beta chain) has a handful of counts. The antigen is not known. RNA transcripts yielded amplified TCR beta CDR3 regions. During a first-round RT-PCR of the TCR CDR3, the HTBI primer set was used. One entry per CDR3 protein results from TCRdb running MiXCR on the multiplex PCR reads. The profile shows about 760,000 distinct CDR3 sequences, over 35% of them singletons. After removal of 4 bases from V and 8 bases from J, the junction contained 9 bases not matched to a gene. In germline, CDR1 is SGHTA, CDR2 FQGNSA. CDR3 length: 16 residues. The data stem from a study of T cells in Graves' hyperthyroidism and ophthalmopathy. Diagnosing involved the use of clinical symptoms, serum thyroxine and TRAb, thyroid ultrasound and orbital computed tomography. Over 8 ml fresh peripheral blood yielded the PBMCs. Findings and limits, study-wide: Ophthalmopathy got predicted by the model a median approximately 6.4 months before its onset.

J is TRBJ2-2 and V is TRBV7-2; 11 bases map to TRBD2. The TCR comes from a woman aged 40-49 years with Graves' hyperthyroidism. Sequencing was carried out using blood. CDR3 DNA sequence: TGTGCCAGCAGCTCCCTAGCGGGGGGTCCCCGAGGGGAGCTGTTTTTT. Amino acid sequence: CASSSLAGGPRGELFF.